This passage covers 30 T cell receptor beta chains from one sample sequenced in a study of blood T cell repertoires in COVID-19. Here immunoSEQ multiplex PCR was the method, and the copy in TCRdb shows in-frame clones only, minus some. The sample shows about 240,000 clones, around four fifths of them seen only once. The sample comprised peripheral blood. These TCRs come from a woman aged 60-75 years with active or convalescent COVID-19.

V gene TRBV7-6 combines with J gene TRBJ2-3; 9 bases fit TRBD2. Trimming cost V 5 bases and J 3 bases; bases outside gene matches: 15. This CDR3 has 18 residues. Looked up from germline, CDR1 is SGHVS and CDR2 is FNYEAQ. The chain's CDR3 is CASSPRGLSGRTTDTQYF. The DNA for the CDR3 is TGTGCCAGCAGCCCCCGCGGATTAAGCGGGAGGACGACAGATACGCAGTATTTT.

This rearrangement joins TRBV18 to TRBJ1-2; TRBD1 is a possible D gene (5 bases). CDR3 length: 13 amino acids. Trimming left V 2 bases short and J 3 bases short, with 7 bases between. In germline, CDR1 is KGHSH, CDR2 LQKENI. CDR3 sequence (DNA): TGTGCCAGCTCACCAGGGGCGGACTATGGCTACACCTTC. Translated, it gives CASSPGADYGYTF.

The V and J genes are TRBV6-2 or TRBV6-3 and TRBJ1-1; D is unresolved. Germline values: CDR1 MNHEY, CDR2 SVGEGT. The ends were cut back, 7 bases at V and 3 bases at J, with 21 bases in the middle. This CDR3 has 16 amino acids. The CDR3 DNA follows: TGTGCCAGCACCCCTACCCCAACCGGGATGGACACTGAAGCTTTCTTT. This codes for CASTPTPTGMDTEAFF.

The rearrangement links TRBV6-5 to TRBJ1-1; maybe TRBD1 (5 bases). The germline V gene encodes CDR1 MNHEY and CDR2 SVGAGI. The CDR3 contains 15 residues. The germline V and J ends were trimmed by 0 bases and 4 bases, with 12 bases remaining between them. The CDR3 loop reads CASSYSSAGGTEAFF. CDR3 coding DNA: TGTGCCAGCAGTTACTCTAGTGCGGGGGGCACTGAAGCTTTCTTT.

The V gene is TRBV9, the J gene TRBJ1-2; 9 bases map to TRBD1. The V and J ends lost 4 bases and 7 bases, in that order; junction bases with no gene match: 8. Germline lookup yields CDR1 SGDLS and CDR2 YYNGEE. The CDR3 length is 14 residues. This CDR3 reads CASSSGTGMTGYTF. CDR3 coding DNA: TGTGCCAGCAGCTCCGGGACAGGGATGACTGGCTACACCTTC.

The CDR3 sequence: CASSSGGLAGDNEQYF. CDR3 in DNA: TGCGCCAGCAGCTCGGGGGGGCTAGCGGGAGACAACGAGCAGTACTTC. This chain uses TRBV5-1 with TRBJ2-7, with 10 bases matching TRBD2. V was clipped by 3 bases and J by 5 bases; unmatched bases: 11. The CDR3 is made up of 16 amino acids. Looked up from germline, CDR1 is SGHRS and CDR2 is YFSETQ. Complete variable domain (other parts from reference TRBV5-1 and TRBJ2-7): KAGVTQTPRYLIKTRGQQVTLSCSPISGHRSVSWYQQTPGQGLQFLFEYFSETQRNKGNFPGRFSGRQFSNSRSEMNVSTLELGDSALYLCASSSGGLAGDNEQYFGPGTRLTVT.

This chain links TRBV2 with TRBJ1-2; TRBD1 aligns across 12 bases. The germline V gene has CDR1 SNHLY and CDR2 FYNNEI. The CDR3 loop spans 15 amino acids. V lost 3 bases, J lost 5 bases, and 4 bases stayed unmatched. DNA for the CDR3: TGTGCCAGCAGTGATTTGGGACAGGGGGCGTATGGCTACACCTTC. Translation gives CASSDLGQGAYGYTF. Using reference TRBV2 and TRBJ1-2 for the parts outside the CDR3, the full variable domain is EPEVTQTPSHQVTQMGQEVILRCVPISNHLYFYWYRQILGQKVEFLVSFYNNEISEKSEIFDDQFSVERPDGSNFTLKIRSTKLEDSAMYFCASSDLGQGAYGYTFGSGTRLTVV.

The gene calls are TRBV25-1 and TRBJ2-7, with TRBD1 matching over 12 bases. This CDR3 is built from 17 residues. The germline V gene has CDR1 MGHDK and CDR2 SYGVNS. V gave up 2 bases and J gave up 3 bases; unmatched junction bases: 8. This CDR3 is CASSEGTGGRVGYEQYF. The CDR3 coding sequence is TGTGCCAGCAGTGAAGGGACAGGGGGCAGGGTAGGCTACGAGCAGTACTTC.

The J gene is TRBJ2-5, the V gene TRBV5-5, with a tentative D call TRBD1 (7 bases). The V gene's germline CDR1 is SGHKS and CDR2 YYEKEE (reference sequence). The CDR3 is 15 amino acids. V was clipped by 0 bases and J by 5 bases, with 14 bases between them. In DNA form, the CDR3 reads TGTGCCAGCAGCTTGGGGTCAGGGGGGAGGGAGACCCAGTACTTC. Its translation is CASSLGSGGRETQYF.

The chain couples TRBV6-4 to TRBJ2-1, with D tentatively TRBD1 (5 bases). CDR3 length: 14 residues. The germline V and J ends were trimmed by 2 bases and 8 bases, with 13 bases remaining between them. Germline loops: CDR1 MRHNA, CDR2 SNTAGT. CDR3 DNA: TGTGCCAGCAGTGACACCCATCAGGGTGATGAGCAGTTCTTC. Translating gives CASSDTHQGDEQFF.

The rearrangement links TRBV9 to TRBJ2-1; the match to TRBD2 covers 11 bases. V lost 4 bases to trimming and J lost 2 bases; unmatched junction nucleotides: 8. The CDR3 totals 17 residues. From germline, CDR1 is SGDLS and CDR2 YYNGEE. This CDR3 reads CASSPRVAGGTYNEQFF. In nucleotides, the CDR3 is TGTGCCAGCAGCCCCCGGGTAGCGGGAGGGACCTACAATGAGCAGTTCTTC.

The rearrangement joins TRBV19 to TRBJ1-3; D remains ambiguous. Germline V gives CDR1 LNHDA, CDR2 SQIVND (reference sequence). Trimming removed 9 bases from V and 0 bases from J, with 3 bases in between. This CDR3 is built from 11 residues. CDR3 sequence (DNA): TGTGCCAGCCGCTCTGGAAACACCATATATTTT. Protein sequence: CASRSGNTIYF. The full variable domain, completed using reference TRBV19 and TRBJ1-3, is DGGITQSPKYLFRKEGQNVTLSCEQNLNHDAMYWYRQDPGQGLRLIYYSQIVNDFQKGDIAEGYSVSREKKESFPLTVTSAQKNPTAFYLCASRSGNTIYFGEGSWLTVV.

V usage is TRBV5-4 and J usage is TRBJ1-6; 7 bases match TRBD1. CDR1 is SGHNT, CDR2 YYREEE, per germline (reference sequence). J gave up 7 bases and V 4 bases, and 8 bases lay outside the gene matches. The CDR3 spans 15 residues. CDR3 DNA: TGTGCCAGCAGCCTCTCCCGGGACAGAAATTCACCCCTCCACTTT. Translating it yields CASSLSRDRNSPLHF.

V gene TRBV3-1 (or the pseudogene TRBV3-2) combines with J gene TRBJ1-2, with D unclear. Germline CDR1 LGHDT, CDR2 YNNKEL (reference sequence). The CDR3 totals 15 residues. The germline V and J ends were trimmed by 0 bases and 1 base, with 9 bases remaining between them. The CDR3 DNA sequence: TGTGCCAGCAGCCAAGAAACAGCAGTTAACTATGGCTACACCTTC. This codes for CASSQETAVNYGYTF.

The chain recombines TRBV27 with TRBJ2-1; 9 bases align to TRBD2. Trimming at V came to 6 bases and at J to 12 bases, leaving 15 bases not matched to a gene. The germline V gene has CDR1 MNHEY and CDR2 SMNVEV (reference sequence). This CDR3 has 15 amino acids. CDR3 region: CASSLTGTSKSVQFF. CDR3 nucleotides: TGTGCCAGCAGCTTGACCGGGACTAGCAAATCAGTGCAGTTCTTC.

This clone showed up just a few times. This chain uses TRBV5-1 with TRBJ2-1, with 7 nucleotides matching TRBD1. There are 15 residues in the CDR3. The V segment lost 2 bases and the J segment 3 bases; nucleotides outside the gene matches: 5. Per the germline V gene, CDR1 is SGHRS and CDR2 is YFSETQ. The CDR3 coding sequence is TGCGCCAGCAGCTTCGGGCAGGGGGTCTACAATGAGCAGTTCTTC. This encodes CASSFGQGVYNEQFF.

The CDR3: CASRHNRGGDTGELFF. CDR3 bases: TGTGCCAGCAGGCATAACAGGGGAGGCGACACCGGGGAGCTGTTTTTT. The V gene is TRBV7-8, the J gene TRBJ2-2; maybe TRBD1 (7 bases). This CDR3 contains 16 residues. Per germline, CDR1 SGHVS and CDR2 FQNEAQ. The V and J ends lost 6 bases and 3 bases respectively, with 17 bases between them.

V usage is TRBV11-2 and J usage is TRBJ2-2; D possibly corresponds to TRBD2 (7 bases). The CDR3 sequence is 15 residues long. Germline lookup yields CDR1 SGHAT and CDR2 FQNNGV. The V and J ends lost 3 bases and 7 bases respectively, with 15 bases between them. The CDR3 nucleotides read TGTGCCAGCAGCTTGGTCGGGGGGCAGGGCGGGGAGCTGTTTTTT. It yields the protein CASSLVGGQGGELFF.

V and J are TRBV10-3 and TRBJ2-3, with a weak D call TRBD2 (5 bases). The CDR3 contains 15 residues. Trimming pared 0 bases from V and 2 bases from J, leaving 9 bases between. CDR1 and CDR2 from the germline V gene are ENHRY and SYGVKD. The CDR3 coding sequence is TGTGCCATCAGTGAGTCACGGGATGACACAGATACGCAGTATTTT. The encoded protein is CAISESRDDTDTQYF.

This rearrangement joins TRBV6-5 to TRBJ1-3, with a possible D match to TRBD1 (5 bases). The CDR3 has 14 residues. V lost 2 bases and J 2 bases, leaving 7 bases between the germline ends. Germline V gene data show CDR1 as MNHEY and CDR2 as SVGAGI. The CDR3 nucleotides are TGTGCCAGCAGTTACGCAGGGCCTGGAAACACCATATATTTT. Translating gives CASSYAGPGNTIYF.

The chain has TRBV10-3 and TRBJ2-1, with 8 bases matching TRBD1. Germline lookup yields CDR1 ENHRY and CDR2 SYGVKD. The CDR3 totals 13 residues. V lost 4 bases, J lost 5 bases, and 1 base stayed unmatched. As DNA, the CDR3 is TGTGCCATCAGTGGGACAGGGAACAATGAGCAGTTCTTC. It encodes CAISGTGNNEQFF.

The chain links TRBV2 to TRBJ1-1, with a weak D call TRBD1 (5 bases). From germline, CDR1 is SNHLY and CDR2 FYNNEI. Trimming pared 0 bases from V and 1 base from J, leaving 9 bases between. The length of the CDR3 is 15 residues. The CDR3 DNA reads as TGTGCCAGCAGTGAAGCGAGGACAACGAACACTGAAGCTTTCTTT. Its protein product is CASSEARTTNTEAFF.

The sample holds a few counts of this clone. V and J are TRBV7-6 and TRBJ1-5; perhaps TRBD1 as D (5 bases). This CDR3 is built from 16 residues. Trimming took 5 bases from V and 5 from J, leaving 19 bases between them. CDR1 and CDR2 from the germline V gene are SGHVS and FNYEAQ. CDR3: CASSRKKVREDQPQHF. The CDR3 DNA reads as TGTGCCAGCAGCCGGAAAAAGGTCAGGGAGGATCAGCCCCAGCATTTT.

This clone was observed a single time. Lacking the conserved final phenylalanine or tryptophan, this CDR3 likely reflects a read error. The DNA is omitted, as the CDR3 cannot be located on it reliably, and the CDR3 follows TCRdb's listing. The gene calls are TRBV20-1 and TRBJ2-7; the table's TRBD1 call for D was not verified on the DNA. CDR1 and CDR2 from the germline V gene are DFQATT and SNEGSKA (reference sequence). The CDR3 is 11 amino acids long, termini counted. The CDR3 here is CSPTPRDSPWL.

The chain combines TRBV18 with TRBJ2-2, with 7 bases that match TRBD1. V trimming: 6 bases; J trimming: 3 bases; junction bases outside the gene matches: 7. In germline, CDR1 is KGHSH, CDR2 LQKENI. The CDR3 is 15 residues long. The CDR3 loop is CASSPTGVDTGELFF. The CDR3 DNA follows: TGTGCCAGCTCCCCCACAGGGGTCGACACCGGGGAGCTGTTTTTT.

The rearrangement joins TRBV4-1 to TRBJ2-2, with D uncertain. V was pared by 0 bases and J by 0 bases, with 8 bases between. The germline V gene encodes CDR1 MGHRA and CDR2 YSYEKL. There are 16 residues in the CDR3. CDR3 coding DNA: TGCGCCAGCAGCCAAGATCCAGGCGCGAACACCGGGGAGCTGTTTTTT. Translation gives CASSQDPGANTGELFF.

This chain links TRBV3-1 (or the pseudogene TRBV3-2) with TRBJ2-3; 11 nucleotides agree with TRBD2. Trimming removed 3 bases from V and 3 bases from J; junction bases left unmatched: 8. This CDR3 is 17 amino acids long. The V gene's germline CDR1 is LGHDT and CDR2 YNNKEL (reference sequence). The DNA for the CDR3 is TGTGCCAGCAGCCATGATAGCGGGGGGGCTGGGACAGATACGCAGTATTTT. Translated: CASSHDSGGAGTDTQYF.

This clone was recorded once. The chain links TRBV5-6 to TRBJ2-3, with 7 nucleotides matching TRBD1. CDR1 and CDR2 (germline): SGHDT, YYEEEE. V shed 4 bases, J shed 1 base, and the junction held 6 bases outside the gene matches. The CDR3 loop spans 15 amino acids. CDR3 sequence reads: CASSRTGGGTDTQYF. CDR3 nucleotides: TGTGCCAGCAGCCGGACAGGTGGCGGCACAGATACGCAGTATTTT.

The chain joins TRBV15 to TRBJ2-1; 11 nucleotides align to TRBD2. Trimming cost V 3 bases and J 7 bases; bases outside gene matches: 11. CDR3 size: 17 residues. Per germline, CDR1 LNHNV and CDR2 YYDKDF (reference sequence). CDR3 amino acids: CATSRTVLAGVGNEQFF. CDR3 sequence (DNA): TGTGCCACCAGCAGGACGGTACTAGCGGGAGTAGGTAATGAGCAGTTCTTC.

The rearrangement links TRBV10-3 to TRBJ1-2; 8 bases are a match to TRBD1. The CDR3 has 13 residues. Germline V CDR1 and CDR2: ENHRY, SYGVKD. J gave up 6 bases and V 6 bases, and 6 bases lay outside the gene matches. The chain's CDR3 is CAISLRGRDGYTF. The DNA for the CDR3 is TGTGCCATCAGCCTCAGGGGGCGCGATGGCTACACCTTC.